This T cell receptor (beta chain) emerged from a study of cytomegalovirus exposure and HLA in healthy donors. The germline CDR1 and CDR2 sequences are SEHNR and FQNEAQ (reference sequence). V was cut by 3 bases and J by 3 bases, with 14 bases left in between. The CDR3 loop spans 15 amino acids. The PCR employed 60 Vbeta primers together with 13 Jbeta primers. Sequenced by immunoSEQ multiplex PCR; TCRdb stores in-frame clones only, minus some. The sample contains under 200,000 clones, 65% to 70% of which appear only once. Details on this clone: What it binds is unknown.

Findings and limits, study-wide: When a later analysis was performed, an Asian-associated ancestry cluster reportedly had fewer N-insertions than the approximately 680-donor mean.

The rearrangement uses TRBV7-9 and TRBJ1-2; D may be TRBD1 (6 bases). The receptor was isolated from a woman under 30 in good health and CMV-seropositive. Sequenced material: PBMCs. The DNA for the CDR3 is TGTGCCAGCAGCTTCGGCGGGGGCCAAGACTATGGCTACACCTTC. Amino acids: CASSFGGGQDYGYTF.